What follows is one T cell receptor beta chain and its context. Its target is unknown. Within the sample, other DNA sequences also encode this same CDR3. The CDR3 is made up of 15 amino acids. The ends lost 6 bases at V and 1 base at J; junction bases unmatched: 6. Germline CDR1 and CDR2: MNHEY and SMNVEV (reference sequence). The source of the sample is a study of shared clonotypes between healthy human individuals. Healthy HIV-negative adults without recent acute infections or vaccinations served as donors. Naive CD4+ cells were CD45RA-selected; the remaining cells were memory. Study-level results: Relative to clonotypes present in all four donors, those not shared had lower generation probabilities.

The assay was immunoSEQ multiplex PCR, and TCRdb's table has in-frame clones only and misses some. This sample carries millions of clones, 85% to 95% of them seen once, and the ten largest clones take roughly 0.36%. The chain uses TRBV27 and TRBJ2-7, with TRBD2 matching 10 bases. The TCR originated in a man between 18 and 35 years old in good health. Some clones in this sample may be carry-over from other donors' samples. Sequencing input: naive CD4+ T cells from PBMCs. Subset defined: CD45RA+ positively selected. The CDR3 DNA sequence: TGTGCCAGCAGCTACAGACTAGCGGGTTCCTACGAGCAGTACTTC. Translated: CASSYRLAGSYEQYF.